These 5 T cell receptor beta chains share one sample of origin, sequenced in a study of blood T cell repertoires in COVID-19. TCRdb's copy holds only in-frame clones and misses some; the assay was immunoSEQ multiplex PCR. The table records about 180,000 clones, 70% to 90% of them present only once. Sequenced sample: peripheral blood. These receptors all come from a person between 65 and 80 years old with COVID-19, enrolled during active disease.

V gene TRBV2 combines with J gene TRBJ2-7, with 9 bases matching TRBD1. This CDR3 has 13 residues. With V trimmed by 7 bases and J by 5 bases, 6 bases remained unmatched. The germline CDR1 and CDR2 sequences are SNHLY and FYNNEI. The DNA for the CDR3 is TGTGCCAGCACCACAGACAGGGGGAACGAGCAGTACTTC. It codes for CASTTDRGNEQYF.

The CDR3 sequence is CASSRSGSSYEQYF. The CDR3 nucleotides are TGTGCCAGCAGCCGTAGCGGGAGTTCGTACGAGCAGTACTTC. The chain uses TRBV7-6 and TRBJ2-7, with 9 bases that match TRBD2. This CDR3 is 14 amino acids long. Trimming removed 5 bases from V and 4 bases from J; junction bases left unmatched: 6. Germline values: CDR1 SGHVS, CDR2 FNYEAQ.

In this sample, this clone turned up a few times. The chain links TRBV7-3 to TRBJ2-2; possible D gene TRBD1, 5 bases. Trimming left V 2 bases short and J 1 base short, with 17 bases between. This CDR3 is 18 amino acids long. Germline V gene lookup returns CDR1 SGHTA and CDR2 FQGTGA. As DNA, the CDR3 is TGTGCCAGCAGCTTATCCCCTCTGACAGACTGGAACACCGGGGAGCTGTTTTTT. The encoded protein is CASSLSPLTDWNTGELFF.

J is TRBJ2-5 and V is TRBV5-1; TRBD1 matches 8 bases. The CDR3 has 16 residues. Per the germline V gene, CDR1 is SGHRS and CDR2 is YFSETQ. After removal of 0 bases from V and 2 bases from J, the junction contained 6 bases not matched to a gene. The chain's CDR3 is CASSLGLGTGQETQYF. CDR3 sequence (DNA): TGCGCCAGCAGCTTGGGGTTAGGGACAGGTCAAGAGACCCAGTACTTC.

The chain combines TRBV3-1 (or the pseudogene TRBV3-2) with TRBJ1-6; TRBD1 aligns across 9 bases. Losses at the gene ends were 4 bases for V and 9 bases for J; bases not matched to a gene: 4. CDR3 length: 14 residues. Germline assignment: CDR1 LGHDT and CDR2 YNNKEL (reference sequence). The CDR3 DNA follows: TGTGCCAGCAGCCCTAACAGGGGGCGTTCACCCCTCCACTTT. Translating it yields CASSPNRGRSPLHF.